One sample yielded the 8 T cell receptor beta chains listed below, sequenced in a study of T cell responses to AZD1222 COVID-19 vaccine (TCRdb year 2021). Interpreted using the paper, the time point label stands for: about 28 days (+/-7) after the second vaccine dose. The library was produced with the immunoSEQ multiplex PCR assay. TCRdb limited this immuneACCESS table to in-frame rearrangements with V and J called. A share of clones is missing; checked studies link under half to unresolved V genes, and the rest is unexplained. The table for this sample lists some 130,000 clones; roughly 93% of them were counted only once. Clones ranked in the top ten supply roughly 7% of the sample. Sequenced here: peripheral blood, sampled 28 days after the second AZD1222 dose. The receptors were gathered from an adult who received the AZD1222 COVID-19 vaccine.

The chain is built from TRBV28 and TRBJ1-4, with TRBD1 as a possible D gene (5 bases). Trimming took off 3 bases at V and 0 bases at J, with 8 bases between the two ends. Per germline, CDR1 MDHEN and CDR2 SYDVKM. The CDR3 covers 15 residues. CDR3 protein: CASSFGGPTNEKLFF. The CDR3, as DNA: TGTGCCAGCAGTTTCGGGGGTCCAACTAATGAAAAACTGTTTTTT.

The V and J genes are TRBV19 and TRBJ1-1; no reliable D call. This CDR3 spans 18 amino acids. The germline gives CDR1 LNHDA, CDR2 SQIVND (reference sequence). V lost 2 bases, J lost 4 bases, and 23 bases lay in between. CDR3: CASSITGVGRLPGTEAFF. The CDR3 region has the DNA TGTGCCAGTAGTATAACGGGTGTAGGCAGGCTGCCGGGCACTGAAGCTTTCTTT.

This chain's CDR3 is CASSHDRAYGYTF. CDR3 bases: TGTGCCAGCTCTCACGACAGGGCCTATGGCTACACCTTC. This sequence joins TRBV18 and TRBJ1-2; the match to TRBD1 covers 7 bases. The ends lost 6 bases at V and 4 bases at J; junction bases unmatched: 5. The CDR3 spans 13 residues. From germline, CDR1 is KGHSH and CDR2 LQKENI.

The chain joins TRBV4-3 to TRBJ1-1; TRBD1 matches at 10 bases. Germline V lookup: CDR1 LGHNA, CDR2 YSLEER. The ends lost 5 bases at V and 4 bases at J; junction bases unmatched: 10. The CDR3 is 16 amino acids. The CDR3 DNA follows: TGCGCCAGCAGCGCTTACCCACGGACAGGGGGCACTGAAGCTTTCTTT. Its protein is CASSAYPRTGGTEAFF.

The chain combines TRBV28 with TRBJ1-5; D unresolved. Trimming shortened V by 5 bases and J by 7 bases, and 9 bases separated the two germline ends. Germline V gives CDR1 MDHEN, CDR2 SYDVKM. The CDR3 spans 12 residues. The CDR3 DNA follows: TGTGCCAGCAGTAAAGAGCCCCAGCCCCAGCATTTT. It encodes CASSKEPQPQHF.

This CDR3 reads CASGPPLQYTQYF. In nucleotides, the CDR3 is TGTGCTAGTGGTCCCCCCCTACAGTATACGCAGTATTTT. This rearrangement joins TRBV12-5 to TRBJ2-3; no reliable D call. This CDR3 spans 13 amino acids. The V gene's germline CDR1 is LGHNT and CDR2 FRNRAP. With 5 bases removed from V and 7 bases from J, the gap between germline ends came to 13 bases.

This chain links TRBV21-1 with TRBJ2-1. TRBV21-1 constitutes a pseudogene. The CDR3 has 10 amino acids. This CDR3 is CASSNNEQFF. The CDR3 coding sequence is TGTGCCAGCAGCAACAATGAGCAGTTCTTC.

The chain recombines TRBV19 with TRBJ1-5; D remains ambiguous. Germline CDR1 LNHDA, CDR2 SQIVND (reference sequence). The CDR3 has 13 residues. V was cut by 3 bases and J by 4 bases, with 7 bases left in between. The CDR3 DNA is TGTGCCAGTAGTATCGTCACTAATCAGCCCCAGCATTTT. It specifies CASSIVTNQPQHF.